The rows below give T cell receptor beta chains drawn from one sample of a study of human thymus T cells. Here immunoSEQ multiplex PCR was the method, and the copy in TCRdb shows in-frame clones only, minus some. Among roughly 86,000 clones, around 96% were seen once, and the ten largest hold around 0.03%. The sequencing sample was made of thymus tissue. The source of these receptors is a boy under two years old with a congenital heart defect but otherwise immunologically healthy. The CDR3 runs from the conserved cysteine through the conserved F or W. Fields, in order: D gene, J gene, clone size, V gene, CDR3 protein, CDR3 DNA. A D gene is named only where the DNA matches it firmly. A clone size is listed for some rows: how often the clone was seen (once, few, many), or a class if it is expanded.

D: TRBD1
J: TRBJ2-7
size: NA
V: TRBV5-4
CDR3: CASSLAGQATYEQYF
DNA: TGTGCCAGCAGCTTGGCGGGACAGGCAACCTACGAGCAGTACTTC

D: NA
J: TRBJ1-1
size: NA
V: TRBV25-1
CDR3: CASMAGLTEAFF
DNA: TGTGCCAGCATGGCTGGCTTGACTGAAGCTTTCTTT

D: TRBD2
J: TRBJ2-7
size: NA
V: TRBV11-2
CDR3: CASSPSKRGGKEQYF
DNA: TGTGCCAGCAGCCCCTCAAAGCGGGGGGGTAAGGAGCAGTACTTC

D: NA
J: TRBJ2-7
size: NA
V: TRBV7-2
CDR3: CASSLNGPDYEQYF
DNA: TGTGCCAGCAGCTTAAACGGACCAGACTACGAGCAGTACTTC

D: NA
J: TRBJ1-6
size: NA
V: TRBV11-2
CDR3: CASSLDSNPDSSYNSPLHF
DNA: TGTGCCAGCAGCTTAGATTCAAACCCAGACAGCTCCTATAATTCACCCCTCCACTTT

D: NA
J: TRBJ2-3
size: NA
V: TRBV18
CDR3: CASSPLVPGTESSTDTQYF
DNA: TGTGCCAGCTCACCTCTAGTCCCCGGGACTGAATCTAGCACAGATACGCAGTATTTT

D: TRBD1
J: TRBJ2-7
size: NA
V: TRBV29-1
CDR3: CSVTLDREGHEQYF
DNA: TGCAGCGTTACCTTGGACAGGGAAGGGCACGAGCAGTACTTC

D: NA
J: TRBJ1-6
size: NA
V: TRBV30
CDR3: CAWRRFREQGVSPLHF
DNA: TGTGCCTGGAGACGTTTCAGGGAACAGGGAGTCTCACCCCTCCACTTT

D: NA
J: TRBJ2-1
size: NA
V: TRBV9
CDR3: CASSVGQRAGYNEQFF
DNA: TGTGCCAGCAGCGTAGGGCAGAGGGCGGGGTACAATGAGCAGTTCTTC

D: NA
J: TRBJ1-3
size: NA
V: TRBV7-9
CDR3: CASSRGAGNTIYF
DNA: TGTGCCAGCTCCCGGGGGGCAGGAAACACCATATATTTT

D: NA
J: TRBJ1-2
size: NA
V: TRBV7-9
CDR3: CASSARDYTF
DNA: TGTGCCAGCAGCGCGAGAGACTACACCTTC

D: NA
J: TRBJ2-7
size: once
V: TRBV27
CDR3: CASSSWIRFPYEQYF
DNA: TGTGCCAGCAGTTCCTGGATCCGATTCCCCTACGAGCAGTACTTC

D: NA
J: TRBJ1-1
size: once
V: TRBV6-5
CDR3: CASSYSGKQLNTEAFF
DNA: TGTGCCAGCAGTTACTCTGGCAAACAGCTGAACACTGAAGCTTTCTTT

D: TRBD2
J: TRBJ2-3
size: NA
V: TRBV14
CDR3: CASSHSTSGVSTDTQYF
DNA: TGTGCCAGCAGCCACTCGACTAGCGGGGTTAGCACAGATACGCAGTATTTT

D: TRBD2
J: TRBJ2-4
size: once
V: TRBV18
CDR3: CASSPASGNELNIQYF
DNA: TGTGCCAGCTCACCGGCTAGCGGGAACGAACTAAACATTCAGTACTTC

D: NA
J: TRBJ2-1
size: NA
V: TRBV13
CDR3: CASSLFGSGPYNEQFF
DNA: TGTGCCAGCAGCTTGTTTGGGTCGGGGCCCTACAATGAGCAGTTCTTC

D: NA
J: TRBJ2-7
size: NA
V: TRBV5-6
CDR3: CASSLYGRDNSYEQYF
DNA: TGTGCCAGCAGCTTGTATGGCAGGGATAACTCCTACGAGCAGTACTTC

D: TRBD2
J: TRBJ2-2
size: NA
V: TRBV6-5
CDR3: CASSFPSGWATGELFF
DNA: TGTGCCAGCAGTTTCCCTAGCGGGTGGGCCACCGGGGAGCTGTTTTTT

D: NA
J: TRBJ2-1
size: NA
V: TRBV27
CDR3: CASQGGGGRYDEQFF
DNA: TGTGCCAGCCAAGGGGGGGGTGGGCGGTACGATGAGCAGTTCTTC

D: NA
J: TRBJ2-1
size: NA
V: TRBV27
CDR3: CASSPLGGAGYNEQFF
DNA: TGTGCCAGCAGTCCCTTGGGGGGAGCGGGCTACAATGAGCAGTTCTTC

D: TRBD1
J: TRBJ2-5
size: NA
V: TRBV9
CDR3: CASSVSAGTGIGGETQYF
DNA: TGTGCCAGCAGCGTGAGTGCCGGGACAGGGATTGGTGGAGAGACCCAGTACTTC

D: NA
J: TRBJ2-5
size: NA
V: TRBV7-9
CDR3: CASSLVMGREVETQYF
DNA: TGTGCCAGCAGCTTAGTTATGGGCAGGGAGGTAGAGACCCAGTACTTC

D: NA
J: TRBJ2-1
size: NA
V: TRBV10-3
CDR3: CAISEGETKYNEQFF
DNA: TGTGCCATCAGTGAAGGGGAGACGAAGTACAATGAGCAGTTCTTC

D: TRBD2
J: TRBJ2-3
size: NA
V: TRBV2
CDR3: CASRGRERKTDTQYF
DNA: TGTGCCAGCAGGGGGCGGGAGAGGAAAACAGATACGCAGTATTTT

D: NA
J: TRBJ2-7
size: NA
V: TRBV2
CDR3: CASSVDGNEQYF
DNA: TGTGCCAGCAGTGTGGATGGGAACGAGCAGTACTTC

D: NA
J: TRBJ1-2
size: NA
V: TRBV27
CDR3: CASSGHNYGYTF
DNA: TGTGCCAGCAGTGGACACAACTATGGCTACACCTTC

D: TRBD2
J: TRBJ2-2
size: NA
V: TRBV5-6
CDR3: CASSLGLARTGELFF
DNA: TGTGCCAGCAGCTTGGGACTAGCAAGGACCGGGGAGCTGTTTTTT

D: NA
J: TRBJ2-7
size: NA
V: TRBV4-1
CDR3: CATTGEYDHEQYF
DNA: TGCGCCACCACGGGAGAATATGACCACGAGCAGTACTTC

D: NA
J: TRBJ2-1
size: NA
V: TRBV21-1
CDR3: CASSKVRSREKTYNEQFF
DNA: TGTGCCAGCAGCAAAGTTCGGTCGCGGGAAAAGACATACAATGAGCAGTTCTTC

D: NA
J: TRBJ2-1
size: NA
V: TRBV30
CDR3: CAWRAGDEQFF
DNA: TGTGCCTGGAGAGCCGGGGATGAGCAGTTCTTC

D: NA
J: TRBJ2-7
size: NA
V: TRBV29-1
CDR3: CSVEGQSYEQYF
DNA: TGCAGCGTTGAGGGACAAAGCTACGAGCAGTACTTC

D: NA
J: TRBJ1-5
size: NA
V: TRBV4-1
CDR3: CASSQGGSRKQPQHF
DNA: TGCGCCAGCAGCCAAGGGGGGAGCCGTAAACAGCCCCAGCATTTT

D: TRBD1
J: TRBJ1-1
size: NA
V: TRBV19
CDR3: CASSIDRDRYFLNTEAFF
DNA: TGTGCCAGTAGTATCGACCGGGACAGGTACTTCTTAAACACTGAAGCTTTCTTT

D: NA
J: TRBJ2-3
size: NA
V: TRBV6-1
CDR3: CASSEVGRGTDTQYF
DNA: TGTGCCAGCAGTGAAGTGGGGAGAGGAACAGATACGCAGTATTTT

D: TRBD2
J: TRBJ2-7
size: NA
V: TRBV5-1
CDR3: CASSSGTSPYEQYF
DNA: TGCGCCAGCAGCTCCGGGACTAGCCCCTACGAGCAGTACTTC

D: TRBD2
J: TRBJ2-7
size: NA
V: TRBV28
CDR3: CASSVAGTRETYEQYF
DNA: TGTGCCAGCAGTGTAGCCGGGACTAGAGAGACCTACGAGCAGTACTTC

D: NA
J: TRBJ2-1
size: NA
V: TRBV5-1
CDR3: CASSLRQGNEQFF
DNA: TGCGCCAGCAGCTTACGGCAGGGGAATGAGCAGTTCTTC

D: TRBD2
J: TRBJ2-1
size: once
V: TRBV9
CDR3: CASSVGGLAGGTLYNEQFF
DNA: TGTGCCAGCAGCGTAGGGGGACTAGCGGGAGGGACACTCTACAATGAGCAGTTCTTC

D: TRBD2
J: TRBJ2-3
size: NA
V: TRBV5-1
CDR3: CASSFWTSGSRTDTQYF
DNA: TGCGCCAGCAGCTTCTGGACTAGCGGGAGTCGCACAGATACGCAGTATTTT

D: NA
J: TRBJ2-3
size: NA
V: TRBV27
CDR3: CASSLWRGSRTDTQYF
DNA: TGTGCCAGCAGTTTATGGCGGGGTTCTAGGACAGATACGCAGTATTTT

D: NA
J: TRBJ2-5
size: NA
V: TRBV7-6
CDR3: CASSFRLPKQETQYF
DNA: TGTGCCAGCAGCTTTAGGCTACCGAAACAAGAGACCCAGTACTTC